The sequence of this TCR beta chain was determined in a study of regulatory T cells in long-lasting Graves disease. From germline, CDR1 is SQVTM and CDR2 ANQGSEA. The CDR3 runs 15 residues. The junction had 3 bases not matched to a gene; V was cut back by 0 bases and J by 0 bases. This clonotype was seen ten or more times. Construction of the TCR beta libraries employed iRepertoire HTBI primers in conjunction with Arm-PCR of CDR3 regions. In TCRdb, the multiplex PCR reads were re-called with MiXCR into one record per CDR3 protein. The sample has about 460,000 distinct CDR3 sequences, around 13% seen once. Time point indicated: newly diagnosed GD, antithyroid drugs for less than 3 months. From PBMCs, RNA was extracted and then used to make the TCR library. Another study also made use of these data, one on T cells in Graves' hyperthyroidism and ophthalmopathy. This second study notes: In the first-round RT-PCR of the TCR CDR3, the HTBI primer set was used.

The V and J genes are TRBV29-1 and TRBJ2-7; TRBD2 matches at 9 bases. The material sequenced was peripheral blood mononuclear cells (PBMCs), taken at new diagnosis, from a patient treated with antithyroid drugs. This TCR was recovered from a woman between 50 and 59 years old with Graves disease. The CDR3 DNA reads TGCAGCGTTGAAGAACTAGCGGGCAACTCCTACGAGCAGTACTTC. Its protein product is CSVEELAGNSYEQYF.